Each of the 30 T cell receptor beta chains below was sequenced from the same sample in a study of OX40 agonist ivuxolimab in advanced cancers. Here immunoSEQ multiplex PCR was the method, and the copy in TCRdb shows in-frame clones only, minus some. The repertoire consists of under 50,000 clones, with approximately 87% occurring once and the leading ten covering less than 35%. The specimen comprised CD4+ or CD8+ T cells sorted from blood, sampled in a trial of the OX40 agonist ivuxolimab. The receptors here all came from an adult with an advanced solid tumor such as melanoma, head and neck, liver or kidney cancer.

J is TRBJ2-2 and V is TRBV19; 8 bases match TRBD1. The CDR3 length is 15 residues. Germline CDR1 and CDR2: LNHDA and SQIVND (reference sequence). Trimming cost V 6 bases and J 3 bases; bases outside gene matches: 6. The CDR3 sequence: CASSRDRPDTGELFF. As DNA, the CDR3 is TGTGCCAGTAGCCGGGACAGGCCCGACACCGGGGAGCTGTTTTTT.

V and J are TRBV6-1 and TRBJ2-5, with 7 positions matching TRBD1. CDR1 and CDR2 (germline): MNHNS, SASEGT. The V and J ends lost 8 bases and 2 bases, in that order; junction bases with no gene match: 5. This CDR3 has 13 amino acids. The CDR3 protein is CASATTGQETQYF. The CDR3 DNA is TGTGCCAGCGCCACGACAGGGCAAGAGACCCAGTACTTC.

The chain couples TRBV6-5 to TRBJ1-1; D is unclear. Germline V gives CDR1 MNHEY, CDR2 SVGAGI. The CDR3 totals 13 residues. Trimming took off 5 bases at V and 7 bases at J, with 14 bases between the two ends. For the CDR3, the DNA is TGTGCCAGCAGTCCCGCGATATTGGGTGAAGCTTTCTTT. Protein sequence: CASSPAILGEAFF.

The gene calls are TRBV2 and TRBJ2-3, with 14 bases that match TRBD2. Germline V lookup: CDR1 SNHLY, CDR2 FYNNEI. The V and J ends lost 4 bases and 0 bases, in that order; junction bases with no gene match: 6. This CDR3 comprises 18 residues. This chain's CDR3 is CASSGGLAGGPSTDTQYF. For the CDR3, the DNA is TGTGCCAGCAGTGGAGGACTAGCGGGAGGCCCTAGCACAGATACGCAGTATTTT.

The rearrangement uses TRBV2 and TRBJ1-2; TRBD1 matches at 10 bases. The CDR3 has 15 residues. Germline CDR1 SNHLY, CDR2 FYNNEI. V was pared by 6 bases and J by 4 bases, with 8 bases of the junction left unmatched. CDR3 sequence (DNA): TGTGCCAGCAGAGCCGGGACAGGGGCGAGCTATGGCTACACCTTC. Amino acids: CASRAGTGASYGYTF.

This rearrangement joins TRBV5-5 to TRBJ2-7, with 9 bases matching TRBD1. CDR1 is SGHKS, CDR2 YYEKEE, per germline (reference sequence). The CDR3 has 13 residues. V shed 2 bases and J 4 bases; nucleotides not matched to a gene: 1. Here the CDR3 reads CASSLQGAYEQYF. CDR3 bases: TGTGCCAGCAGCTTACAGGGGGCGTACGAGCAGTACTTC.

This chain joins TRBV4-1 and TRBJ2-5, with 9 bases identical to TRBD1. There are 15 residues in the CDR3. Germline V CDR1 and CDR2: MGHRA, YSYEKL. V lost 4 bases and J lost 5; bases outside the gene matches: 8. CDR3 in amino acids: CASSRQGEGEETQYF. CDR3 sequence (DNA): TGCGCCAGCAGCCGACAGGGGGAAGGAGAGGAGACCCAGTACTTC.

This clone was observed once. The chain employs TRBV10-3 and TRBJ1-2, with TRBD1 matching over 12 bases. The V gene's germline CDR1 is ENHRY and CDR2 SYGVKD. This CDR3 has 14 residues. The trim removed 6 bases at V and 4 bases at J, leaving 3 bases unmatched. CDR3 loop: CAISPGQGAYGYTF. The DNA of the CDR3 is TGTGCCATCAGCCCGGGACAGGGGGCCTATGGCTACACCTTC.

J is TRBJ1-2 and V is TRBV6-1; D uncertain. The CDR3 sequence is 14 residues long. Trimming shortened V by 6 bases and J by 0 bases, and 11 bases separated the two germline ends. Per the germline V gene, CDR1 is MNHNS and CDR2 is SASEGT. The CDR3 protein is CASSQAATNYGYTF. CDR3 sequence (DNA): TGTGCCAGCAGCCAGGCAGCCACTAACTATGGCTACACCTTC.

The rearrangement joins TRBV5-1 to TRBJ2-5; 7 bases line up with TRBD1. V dropped 4 bases and J dropped 4; count of bases not matched to a gene: 10. There are 15 residues in the CDR3. Germline-derived CDR1 and CDR2 are SGHRS and YFSETQ. For the CDR3, the DNA is TGCGCCAGCAGCCGGGACGGACAGGCTGGAGAGACCCAGTACTTC. This codes for CASSRDGQAGETQYF.

CDR3 residues: CATSSGRGNQPQHF. CDR3 DNA: TGTGCCACCAGCAGCGGGCGGGGCAATCAGCCCCAGCATTTT. The V call is TRBV15, the J call TRBJ1-5; no clear D. The V end lost 3 bases, the J end lost 2 bases, and 8 bases lay between the germline ends. This CDR3 contains 14 residues. The germline gives CDR1 LNHNV, CDR2 YYDKDF (reference sequence).

The chain joins TRBV10-1 to TRBJ2-7; TRBD1 is a possible D gene (6 bases). V was shortened by 3 bases and J by 7 bases, with 13 bases between the two germline ends. Germline loops: CDR1 WNHNN, CDR2 SYGVQD (reference sequence). CDR3 length equals 13 residues. The CDR3 DNA is TGCGCCAGCAGTGATCAACAGGGTGGAGAGCAGTACTTC. It encodes CASSDQQGGEQYF.

This clone occurred once. This chain joins TRBV30 and TRBJ1-6; D is possibly TRBD1 (5 bases). This CDR3 region has 13 residues. The germline CDR1 and CDR2 sequences are GTSNPN and SVGIG (reference sequence). V was shortened by 5 bases and J by 9 bases, with 14 bases between the two germline ends. CDR3 sequence: CAWGEQGGSPLHF. Written as DNA, the CDR3 is TGTGCCTGGGGCGAGCAGGGAGGTTCACCCCTCCACTTT.

The rearrangement joins TRBV4-2 to TRBJ1-2; unclear D gene. Germline V gene sequence: CDR1 LGHNA, CDR2 YNFKEQ. Between the trimmed V and J ends, which lost 1 base and 1 base, there was a span of 4 bases. This CDR3 has 13 amino acids. CDR3: CASSQGGNYGYTF. The CDR3 DNA follows: TGTGCCAGCAGCCAAGGGGGTAACTATGGCTACACCTTC.

The chain couples TRBV19 to TRBJ2-3; 8 bases are shared with TRBD1. Germline values: CDR1 LNHDA, CDR2 SQIVND (reference sequence). The J segment lost 3 bases and the V segment lost 5 bases, leaving 1 base of the junction unmatched. The CDR3 is made up of 13 amino acids. The DNA for the CDR3 is TGTGCCAGTAGTCGGACAGGGACAGATACGCAGTATTTT. Residues: CASSRTGTDTQYF.

The rearrangement links TRBV7-8 to TRBJ2-2, with D hard to call. CDR3 length: 13 residues. V lost 8 bases and J lost 5, with 12 bases in between. The germline CDR1 and CDR2 sequences are SGHVS and FQNEAQ. CDR3 nucleotide sequence: TGTGCCAGCGGGCGAGGTGAAACCGGGGAGCTGTTTTTT. Its protein product is CASGRGETGELFF.

The chain joins TRBV5-1 to TRBJ2-2; possibly TRBD1 for D (6 bases). The V gene lost 5 bases and the J gene lost 1 base, with 12 bases spanning the gap. The CDR3 has 15 residues. Per germline, CDR1 SGHRS and CDR2 YFSETQ. The CDR3 DNA sequence: TGCGCCAGCAGAAGACAGGACATGAACACCGGGGAGCTGTTTTTT. Its protein product is CASRRQDMNTGELFF.

The J gene is TRBJ2-7, the V gene TRBV4-1; the D gene could be TRBD1 or TRBD2 (5 bases each). V was shortened by 1 base and J by 4 bases, with 11 bases between the two germline ends. The CDR3 sequence is 14 residues long. Germline CDR1 MGHRA, CDR2 YSYEKL. The CDR3 sequence: CASSQVGGEYEQYF. In nucleotides, the CDR3 is TGCGCCAGCAGCCAAGTTGGGGGAGAATACGAGCAGTACTTC.

The chain uses TRBV2 and TRBJ1-5; D gene unclear. From germline, CDR1 is SNHLY and CDR2 FYNNEI. CDR3 length: 15 residues. Trimming removed 5 bases at V and 0 bases at J, with 11 bases between. The DNA of the CDR3 is TGTGCCAGCAGTCGCCGGCAGAATAGCAATCAGCCCCAGCATTTT. The encoded protein is CASSRRQNSNQPQHF.

A remark on this clone: Its ends do not fully match the called genes, so a read error is possible. The chain couples TRBV9 to TRBJ1-3, with a possible D match to TRBD1 (6 bases). Germline lookup yields CDR1 SGDLS and CDR2 YYNGEE. There are 15 residues in the CDR3. CDR3 nucleotides: TGTGCCAGCAGCGGACACGGGACACATGGAAACGCCATATATTTT. Its translation is CASSGHGTHGNAIYF. The variable domain in full, with the rest retrieved from reference TRBV9 and TRBJ1-3, is DSGVTQTPKHLITATGQRVTLRCSPRSGDLSVYWYQQSLDQGLQFLIQYYNGEERAKGNILERFSAQQFPDLHSELNLSSLELGDSALYFCASSGHGTHGNAIYFGEGSWLTVV.

The chain has TRBV19 and TRBJ1-2, with TRBD1 identical over 7 bases. The CDR3 loop spans 13 amino acids. Per the germline V gene, CDR1 is LNHDA and CDR2 is SQIVND (reference sequence). V was clipped by 5 bases and J by 9 bases; unmatched bases: 9. DNA of the CDR3: TGTGCCAGTAGTCCGACAGGGATGGGGCGCTACACCTTC. This encodes CASSPTGMGRYTF.

V is TRBV5-4 and J is TRBJ1-4; possible D gene TRBD1, 6 bases. Germline-derived CDR1 and CDR2 are SGHNT and YYREEE (reference sequence). V shed 4 bases and J shed 8 bases, with 18 bases lying between them. CDR3 size: 15 residues. The chain's CDR3 is CASSAGGGGEEKLFF. DNA of the CDR3: TGTGCCAGCAGCGCCGGTGGGGGGGGCGAAGAAAAACTGTTTTTT.

This clone has a single count. V is TRBV19 and J is TRBJ1-5; TRBD1 matches at 7 bases. J lost 6 bases, V lost 6 bases, and 8 bases had no gene match. This CDR3 has 14 amino acids. Germline assignment: CDR1 LNHDA and CDR2 SQIVND (reference sequence). CDR3 sequence reads: CASRAAGGIQPQHF. The CDR3 DNA reads as TGTGCCAGTAGGGCGGCAGGGGGTATTCAGCCCCAGCATTTT.

In DNA form, the CDR3 reads TGTGCCAGCTCACCCAGGGTAGGGGCCGAGAGTGAGCAGTTCTTC. As protein: CASSPRVGAESEQFF. This sequence joins TRBV18 and TRBJ2-1; D might be TRBD1 (5 bases). Between the trimmed V and J ends, which lost 3 bases and 9 bases, there was a span of 18 bases. The CDR3 is 15 residues long. In germline, CDR1 is KGHSH, CDR2 LQKENI.

The gene calls are TRBV7-3 and TRBJ2-1, with D hard to call. The CDR3 covers 16 residues. Trimming shortened V by 2 bases and J by 1 base, and 12 bases separated the two germline ends. Germline V gene data show CDR1 as SGHTA and CDR2 as FQGTGA. Here the CDR3 reads CASSLDAAYSYNEQFF. The CDR3 DNA is TGTGCCAGCAGCTTAGACGCTGCCTATTCCTACAATGAGCAGTTCTTC.

The rearrangement uses TRBV19 and TRBJ2-3; 13 nucleotides agree with TRBD2. Germline CDR1 and CDR2: LNHDA and SQIVND (reference sequence). CDR3 length equals 15 residues. J lost 5 bases, V lost 7 bases, and 6 bases had no gene match. CDR3 sequence reads: CASTRTSGGLDTQYF. CDR3 sequence (DNA): TGTGCCAGTACCAGGACTAGCGGGGGATTAGATACGCAGTATTTT.

This chain links TRBV18 with TRBJ1-5; 10 bases are a match to TRBD1. This CDR3 comprises 14 residues. V lost 6 bases and J lost 7; bases outside the gene matches: 6. Germline CDR1 KGHSH, CDR2 LQKENI. CDR3 region: CASSLTGGEQPQHF. CDR3 DNA: TGTGCCAGCTCCTTGACAGGGGGCGAGCAGCCCCAGCATTTT.

The J gene is TRBJ1-3, the V gene TRBV10-3; D might be TRBD1 (6 bases). The CDR3 runs 15 residues. Trimming took off 6 bases at V and 0 bases at J, with 12 bases between the two ends. CDR1 and CDR2 (germline): ENHRY, SYGVKD. The CDR3 coding sequence is TGTGCCATCAGCCGGGACACCACCTCTGGAAACACCATATATTTT. It codes for CAISRDTTSGNTIYF.

The chain combines TRBV10-2 with TRBJ2-1; D tentatively reads TRBD1 or TRBD2 (5 bases each). Trimming cost V 5 bases and J 5 bases, with 10 bases left between them. Germline values: CDR1 WSHSY, CDR2 SAAADI. The CDR3 has 13 residues. The CDR3 spells CASSPMGDNEQFF. CDR3 bases: TGCGCCAGCAGTCCAATGGGGGACAATGAGCAGTTCTTC.

V and J are TRBV23-1 and TRBJ2-3; the D is unclear. TRBV23-1 is assigned to the ORF class and has an uncertain function. There are 17 residues in the CDR3. Trimming took off 1 base at V and 9 bases at J, with 23 bases between the two ends. The chain's CDR3 is CASSQWSPGKKVSTQYF. Here the CDR3 DNA reads TGCGCCAGCAGTCAATGGTCACCTGGGAAAAAGGTCAGCACGCAGTATTTT.